A selection of T cell receptor beta chains follows, all from one sample in a study of blood T cell repertoires in COVID-19. Sequencing used immunoSEQ multiplex PCR; TCRdb keeps in-frame clones, though not all of them. The repertoire includes roughly 31,000 clones, 85% to 90% of them detected once, and about a sixth sits in the top ten. Sequenced: peripheral blood. The receptors stem from a man aged 80 or over with acute or convalescent COVID-19. The CDR3 runs from the conserved cysteine through the conserved F or W. D genes are given only for firm matches. A row's size may be missing; if present it is once, few, many or a size class.

d_call	j_call	clone_size	v_call	cdr3_aa	cdr3_nt
-	TRBJ1-1	-	TRBV5-8	CASSSRTVSTEAFF	TGTGCCAGCAGCTCTAGGACAGTCAGTACTGAAGCTTTCTTT
TRBD2	TRBJ2-7	few	TRBV7-6	CASSPGGAMNYEQYF	TGTGCCAGCAGCCCCGGGGGGGCGATGAACTACGAGCAGTACTTC
TRBD1	TRBJ1-1	-	TRBV11-2	CASSLGTAHTEAFF	TGTGCCAGCAGCCTTGGGACAGCACACACTGAAGCTTTCTTT
TRBD1	TRBJ1-4	-	TRBV29-1	CSGRGSANEKLFF	TGCAGCGGCAGGGGGAGCGCAAATGAAAAACTGTTTTTT
TRBD1	TRBJ2-7	-	TRBV30	CAGTGLEPYEQYF	TGTGCCGGGACAGGGCTAGAACCTTACGAGCAGTACTTC
TRBD2	TRBJ2-7	-	TRBV9	CASSPWEGNEQYF	TGTGCCAGCAGCCCGTGGGAGGGAAACGAGCAGTACTTC
TRBD1	TRBJ1-2	-	TRBV5-1	CASMPTGGANYGYTF	TGCGCCAGCATGCCTACAGGGGGCGCTAACTATGGCTACACCTTC
TRBD1	TRBJ1-5	-	TRBV11-2	CASSPGDRGRNQPQHF	TGTGCCAGCAGCCCTGGGGACAGGGGTCGCAATCAGCCCCAGCATTTT
-	TRBJ2-2	-	TRBV6-1	CASSEVGGRNTGELFF	TGTGCCAGCAGTGAAGTAGGAGGACGGAACACCGGGGAGCTGTTTTTT
TRBD1	TRBJ1-6	-	TRBV10-3	CAISESGVRSGQAPLHF	TGTGCCATCAGTGAGTCGGGGGTGAGGTCCGGACAGGCACCCCTCCACTTT
TRBD1	TRBJ1-2	-	TRBV11-2	CASSLNRGGYTF	TGTGCCAGCAGCTTAAACAGGGGTGGCTACACCTTC
-	TRBJ1-3	-	TRBV28	CAGSLTGGNTIYF	TGTGCCGGCAGTTTAACAGGTGGAAACACCATATATTTT
TRBD2	TRBJ2-4	-	TRBV7-9	CASSLLGEGTNIQYF	TGTGCCAGCAGCTTATTGGGGGAGGGGACAAACATTCAGTACTTC
TRBD1	TRBJ1-2	-	TRBV5-8	CASSPGQGATQGYTF	TGTGCCAGCAGCCCGGGACAGGGGGCAACTCAGGGCTACACCTTC
TRBD1	TRBJ1-1	-	TRBV5-4	CASSLGQGEYWENTEAFF	TGTGCCAGCAGCTTGGGACAGGGGGAGTACTGGGAGAACACTGAAGCTTTCTTT
-	TRBJ2-7	-	TRBV7-8	CASRGLFAYEQYF	TGTGCCAGCAGGGGACTGTTCGCCTACGAGCAGTACTTC
TRBD2	TRBJ2-1	-	TRBV18	CASSQSGGSYNEQFF	TGTGCCAGCTCACAAAGCGGGGGTTCCTACAATGAGCAGTTCTTC
-	TRBJ2-7	-	TRBV7-8	CASSLVQGGAEQYF	TGTGCCAGCAGTCTCGTACAGGGGGGGGCCGAGCAGTACTTC
TRBD1	TRBJ2-1	-	TRBV6-5	CASRRGQGVYNEQFF	TGTGCCAGCAGGCGGGGACAGGGGGTATACAATGAGCAGTTCTTC
TRBD2	TRBJ2-3	-	TRBV9	CASSVLPGGTNTDTQYF	TGTGCCAGCAGCGTCCTACCCGGGGGGACTAACACAGATACGCAGTATTTT
-	TRBJ2-2	-	TRBV5-1	CASSPSAGRNTGELFF	TGCGCCAGCAGCCCCAGTGCGGGTCGGAACACCGGGGAGCTGTTTTTT
TRBD1	TRBJ1-5	-	TRBV5-1	CASSLGPRGPEQPQHF	TGCGCCAGCAGCTTGGGGCCCAGGGGGCCTGAGCAGCCCCAGCATTTT
TRBD2	TRBJ2-3	-	TRBV18	CASPRGGITDTQYF	TGTGCCAGTCCCCGGGGAGGGATTACAGATACGCAGTATTTT
-	TRBJ1-1	once	TRBV28	CASISGGGWNTEAFF	TGTGCCAGCATATCCGGGGGGGGATGGAACACTGAAGCTTTCTTT
-	TRBJ2-3	-	TRBV12-3/TRBV12-4	CASRPGTDTQYF	TGTGCCAGCAGACCCGGGACAGATACGCAGTATTTT
-	TRBJ1-2	few	TRBV28	CASSPYVGYGYTF	TGTGCCAGCAGTCCCTATGTCGGCTATGGCTACACCTTC
-	TRBJ1-4	-	TRBV18	CASSPTLRGIATNEKLFF	TGTGCCAGCTCACCCACCCTGCGAGGGATCGCAACTAATGAAAAACTGTTTTTT
-	TRBJ1-2	-	TRBV4-2	CASSQDRGSEGYTF	TGTGCCAGCAGCCAAGACAGGGGTAGTGAGGGCTACACCTTC
TRBD1	TRBJ2-3	-	TRBV5-4	CASRPGGSSTDTQYF	TGTGCCAGCCGGCCAGGGGGCTCTAGCACAGATACGCAGTATTTT
-	TRBJ1-1	-	TRBV5-1	CASSLASGIPEAFF	TGCGCCAGCAGCTTGGCGTCGGGGATTCCTGAAGCTTTCTTT
TRBD1	TRBJ1-1	-	TRBV7-3	CASSVRDRGQAFF	TGTGCCAGCAGCGTCCGGGACAGGGGCCAAGCTTTCTTT
TRBD2	TRBJ2-5	-	TRBV13	CASSLGSAGGLETQYF	TGTGCCAGCAGCTTAGGTTCAGCGGGGGGGCTAGAGACCCAGTACTTC
TRBD1	TRBJ2-7	once	TRBV29-1	CSVITGGADEQYF	TGCAGCGTCATTACAGGGGGCGCGGACGAGCAGTACTTC
TRBD1	TRBJ1-2	-	TRBV30	CAWRTGGAGGFGYTF	TGTGCCTGGAGAACAGGGGGGGCCGGGGGTTTTGGCTACACCTTC
TRBD1	TRBJ2-3	-	TRBV4-1	CASSQDITGASTDTQYF	TGCGCCAGCAGCCAAGATATCACAGGGGCCTCCACAGATACGCAGTATTTT